The T cell receptor beta chain described here comes from a study of beta chain features in type 1 diabetes. Trimming removed 4 bases at V and 0 bases at J, with 10 bases between. CDR1 is SNHLY and CDR2 is FYNNEI in the germline V gene. The CDR3 consists of 14 residues. Every bit of the isolated RNA underwent reverse transcription, so sequencing read expressed TCRB transcripts. An average of about 3.4 million reads was obtained for naive, central memory and regulatory T cell samples. The assay was immunoSEQ multiplex PCR, and TCRdb's table has in-frame clones only and misses some. The sample has just under 150,000 clones; roughly a tenth are singletons.

This sequence originates from a man between 18 and 29 years old in good health. The genes are TRBV2 and TRBJ2-7; D perhaps matches TRBD2 (6 bases). Material: naive CD4+ T cells from blood. The CDR3 nucleotides read TGTGCCAGCAGTGTTAGGACTAACTCCTACGAGCAGTACTTC. It specifies CASSVRTNSYEQYF.